This section outlines one T cell receptor beta chain sequence together with its context. Which antigen it targets is not known. No quality values exist for individual bases; no much larger clone is one base distant. This sample was taken from a study of CD8 T cells in Susac syndrome (dated by TCRdb to about 2019). In terms of the full investigation: Repertoire sequencing was used to test whether CD8+ T cell activation and differentiation in Susac syndrome was antigen driven. Clonality of the CD8+ T cell repertoire was compared between about a dozen healthy donors, 14 Susac syndrome patients and fewer than 16 multiple sclerosis patients.

Peripheral blood CD8+ and CD4+ T cells from healthy donors, Susac syndrome patients and multiple sclerosis patients were profiled using high-throughput TCR beta sequencing. Multiple sclerosis controls were treatment-naive patients with stable or active relapsing-remitting disease fulfilling revised McDonald criteria. Bulk CD8+ and CD4+ T cells were purified by magnetic negative isolation, while CD8+ TEMRA cells were enriched using FACS. Blood was collected in EDTA tubes and processed within 24 hours, with PBMCs isolated through density gradient centrifugation. PBMCs destined for TCR sequencing were cryopreserved in liquid nitrogen and later thawed in a 37 °C water bath. The sorted or isolated CD4+, CD8+ and CD8+ TEMRA cells had a purity of 90% or higher. RNA was extracted using the RNeasy kit, and roughly 0.45 to 1 microgram was reverse transcribed with random hexamers. The immunoSEQ multiplex PCR assay, which covers 54 Vbeta and 13 Jbeta segments, was used to amplify TCR beta CDR3 regions. To correct PCR amplification bias, a synthetic template baseline was used for both primer optimization and computational correction. The authors' analysis ran thus. Reads were annotated to V, D and J genes per IMGT and analyzed with immunoSEQ Analyzer, keeping only productive sequences. To calculate clonality, Shannon entropy was normalized by log2 of the number of productive unique sequences and then subtracted from one. For each patient and control, public and private clones were evaluated within the 100 most prevalent clones. Susac-specific clones were defined as absent from healthy and MS cohorts, 1052 published viral clones and other ImmuneACCESS disease sequences. TCRdb reanalyzed the raw reads on its own, using fastp at Q25 for trimming and MiXCR for clone calling, and kept in-frame beta chains. Rows are unified per CDR3 protein, each entry keeping the most common DNA and genes. TCRdb assigned the V and J calls; the authors' analysis was not used. The sample data list about 300,000 distinct CDR3 sequences, and approximately 91% of these were observed just once. The ten most abundant clones make up around 0.18% of the sample.

From a lookup of the germline V gene (reference sequence), CDR1 and CDR2 are MNHEY and SMNVEV. V and J lose 1 base and 7 bases, and a span of 4 bases separates them. Including cysteine and phenylalanine, the CDR3 has 11 amino acids. Only the CDR3 DNA is retained, 33 bases long and in frame from the first base. Paper-wide results and their limitations: The number of individuals in the TCR sequencing and HLA analysis was recognized as being relatively small.

This receptor was identified in a human donor with multiple sclerosis. The V gene is TRBV27 and the J gene is TRBJ2-5, with the D segment identity uncertain. The sequenced sample consisted of CD8+ T cells from PBMCs. The DNA reads as follows: TGTGCCAGCAGTTTATTCGGGACCCAGTACTTC. Translated, this is CASSLFGTQYF.